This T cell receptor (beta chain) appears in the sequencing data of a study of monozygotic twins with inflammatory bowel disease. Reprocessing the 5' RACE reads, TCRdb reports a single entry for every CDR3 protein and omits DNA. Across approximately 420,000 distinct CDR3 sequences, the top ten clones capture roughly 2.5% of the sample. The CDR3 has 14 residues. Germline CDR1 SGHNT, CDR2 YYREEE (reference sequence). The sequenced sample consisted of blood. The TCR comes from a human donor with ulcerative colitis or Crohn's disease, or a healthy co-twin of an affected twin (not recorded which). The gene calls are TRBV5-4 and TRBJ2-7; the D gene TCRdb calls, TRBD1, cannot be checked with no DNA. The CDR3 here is CASSLRDGTYEQYF.